Listed below are T cell receptor beta chains from one sample, sequenced in a study of T-cell memory formation after mild COVID-19. TCRdb re-called the 5' RACE reads through MiXCR, storing one row per CDR3 protein. Of 130,000 to 150,000 distinct CDR3 sequences in the sample, about 5.5% were seen once. Sequenced input: PBMCs or a T cell subset sorted from them (not recorded which). These receptors all stem from an adult woman who had mild COVID-19 (a few samples of this study predate the infection). Cell type and time point are not known. Each CDR3 is given with its conserved first and last residue. A D gene is named only where the DNA matches it firmly. Size values are once, few and many counts, or a class for expanded clones, and some rows have none.

TRBJ2-1	TRBV29-1	many	TRBD2	TGCAGCGTTTCGACCCCCCGCGGCTGGGCGGGAGCGGCCGATGAGCAGTTCTTC	CSVSTPRGWAGAADEQFF
TRBJ1-1	TRBV20-1	few	TRBD1	TGCAGTGCTAGAGTTCCCGTACAGGGGAGGACTGAAGCTTTCTTT	CSARVPVQGRTEAFF
TRBJ1-5	TRBV29-1	NA	NA	TGCAGCGTTGGGACGGCGACGGATCAGCCCCAGCATTTT	CSVGTATDQPQHF
TRBJ2-7	TRBV3-1	many	NA	TGTGCCAGCAGCCGTTTGGCAGGAGGAGGCGGAGAGCAGTACTTC	CASSRLAGGGGEQYF
TRBJ1-1	TRBV6-5	once	NA	TGTGCCAGCAAGGATGAGAACACTGAAGCTTTCTTT	CASKDENTEAFF
TRBJ2-7	TRBV4-1	many	NA	TGCGCCAGCAGCCGACCTGGACAGAGCTACGAGCAGTACTTC	CASSRPGQSYEQYF
TRBJ2-3	TRBV19	many	NA	TGTGCCAGTAGTTTGGCCCGGAGGGTAGATACGCAGTATTTT	CASSLARRVDTQYF
TRBJ1-2	TRBV20-1	many	TRBD1	TGCAGTGCTAGGACAGGGCCAAACTATGGCTACACCTTC	CSARTGPNYGYTF
TRBJ2-6	TRBV10-3	NA	NA	TGTGCCATCAGTGAAAATGAACATCACTCTGGGGCCAACGTCCTGACTTTC	CAISENEHHSGANVLTF
TRBJ1-4	TRBV7-9	many	TRBD1	TGTGCCAGCAGGACGGGGACAGGGCCCGAAAAACTGTTTTTT	CASRTGTGPEKLFF
TRBJ1-6	TRBV6-6	NA	TRBD1	TGTGCCAGCAGAGCACCGACAGGGCGGTTAAATTCACCCCTCCACTTT	CASRAPTGRLNSPLHF
TRBJ1-1	TRBV6-5	NA	TRBD1	TGTGCCAGCAGTTCACCGACAGGGAGTACTGAAGCTTTCTTT	CASSSPTGSTEAFF
TRBJ2-4	TRBV14	NA	TRBD1	TGTGCCAGCAGCCAAGGCCCCTCCCGACAGGGCCTAGCCAAAAACATTCAGTACTTC	CASSQGPSRQGLAKNIQYF
TRBJ2-1	TRBV24-1	few	TRBD2	TGTGCCACCAGTGACCGGACTAGCGGGGGTCTTTACAATGAGCAGTTCTTC	CATSDRTSGGLYNEQFF
TRBJ1-5	TRBV7-2	few	NA	TGTGCCAGCAGCTTAGCCGGGCGGGTCAATCAGCCCCAGCATTTT	CASSLAGRVNQPQHF
TRBJ2-5	TRBV5-4	many	TRBD1	TGTGCCAGCAGCTTGCCGGGACAGGGGGGGCGAGAGACCCAGTACTTC	CASSLPGQGGRETQYF
TRBJ2-1	TRBV20-1	NA	TRBD2	TGCAGTGCTAGGCTAGCGGGAGGGCCCAGCTCCTACAATGAGCAGTTCTTC	CSARLAGGPSSYNEQFF
TRBJ2-1	TRBV7-2	NA	TRBD2	TGTGCCAGCAGCGGGACTAGAGGCTACTACAATGAGCAGTTCTTC	CASSGTRGYYNEQFF
TRBJ2-1	TRBV7-2	few	TRBD1	TGTGCCAGCAGCTCTCGACAGGGCCCTTACGTTGAGCAGTTCTTC	CASSSRQGPYVEQFF
TRBJ2-1	TRBV20-1	many	NA	TGCAGTGCTAGGGAGGGCGCGGACAATGAGCAGTTCTTC	CSAREGADNEQFF
TRBJ1-4	TRBV20-1	many	NA	TGCAGTGCTAGACCCCGGGGGGAAAAACTGTTTTTT	CSARPRGEKLFF
TRBJ2-3	TRBV27	few	NA	TGTGCCAGCAGTTTATCGCGGGGCATAGATACGCAGTATTTT	CASSLSRGIDTQYF